This passage covers 14 T cell receptor beta chains from one sample sequenced in a study of cytomegalovirus exposure and HLA in healthy donors (dated by TCRdb to about 2017). Library preparation employed the immunoSEQ multiplex PCR assay. A mixture of 60 forward primers for TCR Vbeta segments and 13 reverse primers for TCR Jbeta segments was used in the multiplex PCR. In its TCRdb copy, this immuneACCESS table keeps in-frame sequences only and misses some clones. Where compared with another copy, unresolved V genes explain less than half of these, and the others have no known cause. Within this sample are some 98,000 clones, with more than 65% of them counted one time only. The ten largest make up roughly 8.4% of the sample. Source material: PBMCs. Source of these receptors: a human donor in good health.

The chain carries TRBV2 and TRBJ1-1; TRBD1 agrees at 7 bases. The CDR3 covers 12 residues. V shed 3 bases, J shed 6 bases, and the junction held 1 base outside the gene matches. Germline CDR1 and CDR2: SNHLY and FYNNEI. CDR3: CASSEDRPEAFF. The CDR3 coding sequence is TGTGCCAGCAGTGAGGACAGGCCTGAAGCTTTCTTT.

This sequence joins TRBV6-6 and TRBJ2-7, with D possibly matching TRBD2 (5 bases). V lost 7 bases and J 7 bases, leaving 14 bases between the germline ends. The germline CDR1 and CDR2 sequences are MNHNY and SVGAGI (reference sequence). The CDR3 consists of 12 residues. CDR3 DNA sequence: TGTGCCAGCAAGGCGGGTGGCGTAGAGCAGTACTTC. Translation gives CASKAGGVEQYF.

The sample holds one count of this clone. The rearrangement joins TRBV27 to TRBJ1-6; D gene unclear. V shed 0 bases and J shed 8 bases, with 11 bases lying between them. The CDR3 loop spans 15 amino acids. CDR1 is MNHEY and CDR2 is SMNVEV in the germline V gene (reference sequence). CDR3 sequence (DNA): TGTGCCAGCAGTTTATCGTTGCAGGTTTATTCACCCCTCCACTTT. Encoded protein: CASSLSLQVYSPLHF.

Note on this clone: The junction differs from germline at one of its ends, possibly a read error. This chain uses TRBV18 with TRBJ1-2, with a weak D call TRBD1 (5 bases). CDR1 KGHSH and CDR2 LQKENI come from the germline V gene. The CDR3 extends over 15 amino acids. CDR3 sequence (DNA): TGTGCCAGCTCCCCACAGCAGGGCCCTAACTATGGCTACACCTTC. Protein product: CASSPQQGPNYGYTF.

V and J are TRBV29-1 and TRBJ2-5, with D possibly matching TRBD1 (5 bases). Germline CDR1 reads SQVTM; CDR2 reads ANQGSEA. The CDR3 is made up of 12 amino acids. The V gene lost 4 bases and the J gene lost 5 bases, with 11 bases spanning the gap. CDR3 nucleotide sequence: TGCAGCGTTGTGGGGCTAGGGGAGACCCAGTACTTC. Translating it yields CSVVGLGETQYF.

The chain combines TRBV7-9 with TRBJ1-1; TRBD1 agrees at 8 bases. This CDR3 comprises 16 residues. In germline, CDR1 is SEHNR, CDR2 FQNEAQ (reference sequence). The trim removed 6 bases at V and 0 bases at J, leaving 9 bases unmatched. The CDR3 sequence is CASRGSGGGLNTEAFF. CDR3 DNA sequence: TGTGCCAGCAGGGGATCAGGGGGCGGGTTGAACACTGAAGCTTTCTTT.

This clone was observed a handful of times. The chain employs TRBV4-1 and TRBJ2-7, with a tentative D call TRBD1 (6 bases). From germline, CDR1 is MGHRA and CDR2 YSYEKL. CDR3 length: 16 residues. V was pared by 1 base and J by 6 bases, with 19 bases between. DNA of the CDR3: TGCGCCAGCAGCCAAGGGGCAGGGGTAGTGCGAGGCGAGCAGTACTTC. Protein sequence: CASSQGAGVVRGEQYF.

V is TRBV7-2 and J is TRBJ1-2; the D is unclear. The CDR3 runs to 13 residues. Deletions cut 3 bases from V and 1 base from J, with 6 bases between. The V gene's germline CDR1 is SGHTA and CDR2 FQGNSA. CDR3 in amino acids: CASSFVINYGYTF. CDR3 DNA sequence: TGTGCCAGCAGCTTTGTAATTAACTATGGCTACACCTTC.

The rearrangement uses TRBV30 and TRBJ1-1; possible D gene TRBD1, 6 bases. V lost 3 bases and J lost 11, with 19 bases in between. Looked up from germline, CDR1 is GTSNPN and CDR2 is SVGIG (reference sequence). This CDR3 contains 13 residues. CDR3 sequence reads: CAWRERSQGRAFF. As DNA, the CDR3 is TGTGCCTGGAGAGAGAGATCACAGGGAAGGGCTTTCTTT.

The rearrangement links TRBV7-9 to TRBJ2-1, with D maybe TRBD2 (6 bases). The CDR3 extends over 15 amino acids. V lost 6 bases and J 0 bases, leaving 12 bases between the germline ends. In germline, CDR1 is SEHNR, CDR2 FQNEAQ (reference sequence). CDR3 sequence reads: CASSLRAGSYNEQFF. CDR3 DNA: TGTGCCAGCAGTTTAAGAGCGGGCTCCTACAATGAGCAGTTCTTC.

The V and J genes are TRBV30 and TRBJ2-7; D possibly corresponds to TRBD1 (5 bases). The CDR3 has 13 residues. Germline V gene data show CDR1 as GTSNPN and CDR2 as SVGIG (reference sequence). The V end lost 2 bases, the J end lost 6 bases, and 14 bases lay between the germline ends. In nucleotides, the CDR3 is TGTGCCTGGAGTTGGCAGGGTCCTTCCGAGCAGTACTTC. Translation gives CAWSWQGPSEQYF.

This clone was detected only a few times. At the DNA level, this CDR3 is encoded by other sequences in the same sample as well. The chain uses TRBV7-2 and TRBJ2-2, with D tentatively TRBD1 (5 bases). Trimming took 6 bases from V and 3 from J, leaving 11 bases between them. There are 14 residues in the CDR3. Germline CDR1 is SGHTA and CDR2 is FQGNSA. This CDR3 is CASRRFRDTGELFF. Written as DNA, the CDR3 is TGTGCCAGCAGGCGCTTCAGGGACACCGGGGAGCTGTTTTTT.

This chain connects TRBV6-1 to TRBJ2-5; the match to TRBD1 covers 7 bases. The CDR3 runs 15 residues. The germline gives CDR1 MNHNS, CDR2 SASEGT. The junction had 7 bases not matched to a gene; V was cut back by 5 bases and J by 1 base. The CDR3 coding sequence is TGTGCCAGCAGTCAGAAGGGGGACAGCCAAGAGACCCAGTACTTC. It is translated as CASSQKGDSQETQYF.

The chain links TRBV11-2 to TRBJ1-1; TRBD1 matches 9 bases. J lost 4 bases, V lost 5 bases, and 5 bases had no gene match. CDR1 SGHAT and CDR2 FQNNGV come from the germline V gene. The CDR3 is 14 residues long. This CDR3 reads CASSPTGGITEAFF. Written as DNA, the CDR3 is TGTGCCAGCAGCCCCACAGGGGGCATCACTGAAGCTTTCTTT.